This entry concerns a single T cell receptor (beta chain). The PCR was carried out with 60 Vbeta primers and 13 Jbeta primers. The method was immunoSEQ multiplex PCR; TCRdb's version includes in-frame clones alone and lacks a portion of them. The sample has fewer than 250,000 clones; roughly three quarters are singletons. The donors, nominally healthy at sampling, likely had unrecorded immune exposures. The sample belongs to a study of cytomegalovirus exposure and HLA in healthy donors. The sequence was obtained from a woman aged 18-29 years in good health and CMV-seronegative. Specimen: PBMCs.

CDR3 coding DNA: TGTGCCAGTAGTACAACAGGGGACACAGATACGCAGTATTTT. This sequence encodes CASSTTGDTDTQYF. The gene calls are TRBV19 and TRBJ2-3; 7 positions agree with TRBD1. Germline CDR1 reads LNHDA; CDR2 reads SQIVND (reference sequence). With 4 bases clipped from V and 2 bases from J, the junction kept 3 bases outside the gene matches. The CDR3 sequence is 14 residues long. Combining the CDR3 with reference TRBV19 and TRBJ2-3 gives the whole variable domain DGGITQSPKYLFRKEGQNVTLSCEQNLNHDAMYWYRQDPGQGLRLIYYSQIVNDFQKGDIAEGYSVSREKKESFPLTVTSAQKNPTAFYLCASSTTGDTDTQYFGPGTRLTVL.